Listed below are T cell receptor beta chains from one sample, sequenced in a study of blood T cell repertoires in COVID-19. Generated by immunoSEQ multiplex PCR, the TCRdb table keeps only in-frame clones and is missing some. This table holds approximately 150,000 clones, approximately 86% found once. The sample taken for sequencing was PBMCs or T cells enriched from blood (not recorded which). The receptors shown here come from a woman aged 40 to 55 who had been exposed to COVID-19. CDR3s include the opening cysteine and the closing phenylalanine or tryptophan. D genes are given only for firm matches. The size entry is marked missing in some rows and otherwise reads once, few, many or a size class.

j_call: TRBJ2-7; v_call: TRBV5-6; clone_size: -; d_call: -; cdr3_nt: TGTGCCAGCAGCTTGAGGCAGGCGTCCTACGAGCAGTACTTC; cdr3_aa: CASSLRQASYEQYF
j_call: TRBJ1-2; v_call: TRBV6-1; clone_size: -; d_call: -; cdr3_nt: TGTGCCAGCAGTGAACGGGGGGAATTGAGGGGCTACACCTTC; cdr3_aa: CASSERGELRGYTF
j_call: TRBJ1-2; v_call: TRBV2; clone_size: -; d_call: -; cdr3_nt: TGTGCCAGCAGTGAAACAGGGAAGAACTATGGCTACACCTTC; cdr3_aa: CASSETGKNYGYTF
j_call: TRBJ2-2; v_call: TRBV4-2; clone_size: few; d_call: -; cdr3_nt: TGTGCCAGCAGCCACAGGGCCGGGGAGCTGTTTTTT; cdr3_aa: CASSHRAGELFF
j_call: TRBJ1-1; v_call: TRBV7-2; clone_size: -; d_call: -; cdr3_nt: TGTGCCAGCAGCTCAGCCGGTTACACTGAAGCTTTCTTT; cdr3_aa: CASSSAGYTEAFF
j_call: TRBJ1-4; v_call: TRBV7-2; clone_size: -; d_call: -; cdr3_nt: TGTGCCAGCGGGCATGAAAAACTGTTTTTT; cdr3_aa: CASGHEKLFF
j_call: TRBJ1-1; v_call: TRBV28; clone_size: once; d_call: TRBD1; cdr3_nt: TGTGCCAGCACCTACAGGGGCACTGAAGCTTTCTTT; cdr3_aa: CASTYRGTEAFF
j_call: TRBJ2-3; v_call: TRBV6-1; clone_size: -; d_call: -; cdr3_nt: TGTGCCAGCAGTGACCCAGGGCGGAGAAACACAGATACGCAGTATTTT; cdr3_aa: CASSDPGRRNTDTQYF
j_call: TRBJ1-1; v_call: TRBV4-1; clone_size: once; d_call: TRBD1; cdr3_nt: TGCGCCAGCAGCCCCCGACAGGGGCACACTGAAGCTTTCTTT; cdr3_aa: CASSPRQGHTEAFF
j_call: TRBJ2-3; v_call: TRBV7-9; clone_size: -; d_call: -; cdr3_nt: TGTGCCAGCAGCTTCCCCCCCGGGGGGCGATACACAGATACGCAGTATTTT; cdr3_aa: CASSFPPGGRYTDTQYF
j_call: TRBJ1-1; v_call: TRBV6-2/TRBV6-3; clone_size: -; d_call: -; cdr3_nt: TGTGCCAGCAGTTACGGGGCGCTGGACACTGAAGCTTTCTTT; cdr3_aa: CASSYGALDTEAFF
j_call: TRBJ2-3; v_call: TRBV5-1; clone_size: -; d_call: TRBD2; cdr3_nt: TGCGCCAGCAGCTTATCAAGCGGGGGGAGTAGCACAGATACGCAGTATTTT; cdr3_aa: CASSLSSGGSSTDTQYF
j_call: TRBJ2-2; v_call: TRBV7-2; clone_size: -; d_call: -; cdr3_nt: TGTGCCAGCACCCGAAGCCCAAACACCGGGGAGCTGTTTTTT; cdr3_aa: CASTRSPNTGELFF
j_call: TRBJ1-1; v_call: TRBV28; clone_size: -; d_call: -; cdr3_nt: TGTGCCAGCAGTCCCCTAAACACTGAAGCTTTCTTT; cdr3_aa: CASSPLNTEAFF
j_call: TRBJ2-5; v_call: TRBV28; clone_size: -; d_call: TRBD2; cdr3_nt: TGTGCCAGCAGCCCCGGGACTAGCTTAGAGACCCAGTACTTC; cdr3_aa: CASSPGTSLETQYF
j_call: TRBJ2-2; v_call: TRBV4-1; clone_size: -; d_call: -; cdr3_nt: TGCGCCAGCAGCCGAGATTTCAGGGGAGGGGAGCTGTTTTTT; cdr3_aa: CASSRDFRGGELFF
j_call: TRBJ1-4; v_call: TRBV29-1; clone_size: -; d_call: -; cdr3_nt: TGCAGCGTTGGGGGGGGTCAAGGGGAAAAACTGTTTTTT; cdr3_aa: CSVGGGQGEKLFF
j_call: TRBJ1-1; v_call: TRBV19; clone_size: -; d_call: TRBD1; cdr3_nt: TGTGCCAGTAGTATCCTTCGGACAGGGGGAGCTGAAGCTTTCTTT; cdr3_aa: CASSILRTGGAEAFF
j_call: TRBJ2-2; v_call: TRBV4-2; clone_size: -; d_call: TRBD1; cdr3_nt: TGTGCCAGCCGCCGGGACAGGGGGGCCGGGGAGCTGTTTTTT; cdr3_aa: CASRRDRGAGELFF
j_call: TRBJ2-5; v_call: TRBV7-9; clone_size: once; d_call: -; cdr3_nt: TGTGCCAGCAGCCAACCACTAAGACAAGAGACCCAGTACTTC; cdr3_aa: CASSQPLRQETQYF
j_call: TRBJ2-3; v_call: TRBV4-1; clone_size: -; d_call: -; cdr3_nt: TGCGCCAGCAGCCAAGAGTCCATTCCCGGTACGCAGTATTTT; cdr3_aa: CASSQESIPGTQYF
j_call: TRBJ2-1; v_call: TRBV27; clone_size: -; d_call: -; cdr3_nt: TGTGCCAGCAGTTTTAACCCTGGCGGTGAGCAGTTCTTC; cdr3_aa: CASSFNPGGEQFF
j_call: TRBJ1-6; v_call: TRBV5-1; clone_size: -; d_call: -; cdr3_nt: TGCGCCAGCAGCTTGGCCGGAGCCAGGGTTGGTTCACCCCTCCACTTT; cdr3_aa: CASSLAGARVGSPLHF
j_call: TRBJ1-6; v_call: TRBV27; clone_size: -; d_call: -; cdr3_nt: TGTGCCAGCAGCCCTTCGCGGGGTCTTCCCCTCCACTTT; cdr3_aa: CASSPSRGLPLHF
j_call: TRBJ2-2; v_call: TRBV12-3/TRBV12-4; clone_size: -; d_call: -; cdr3_nt: TGTGCCAGCAGAAAAGAGGCAGTCGGGGAGCTGTTTTTT; cdr3_aa: CASRKEAVGELFF
j_call: TRBJ1-2; v_call: TRBV5-4; clone_size: -; d_call: -; cdr3_nt: TGTGCCAGCAGCTCCCCAGGACAGTTCTATGGCTACACCTTC; cdr3_aa: CASSSPGQFYGYTF
j_call: TRBJ1-5; v_call: TRBV16; clone_size: few; d_call: -; cdr3_nt: TGTGCCAGCAGCCAAGACAGAGCCACTCAGCCCCAGCATTTT; cdr3_aa: CASSQDRATQPQHF
j_call: TRBJ1-1; v_call: TRBV5-1; clone_size: -; d_call: -; cdr3_nt: TGCGCCAGCAGCCAAGGAGGGCAGGGCTACACTGAAGCTTTCTTT; cdr3_aa: CASSQGGQGYTEAFF
j_call: TRBJ2-6; v_call: TRBV14; clone_size: -; d_call: -; cdr3_nt: TGTGCCAGCAGCCAACATATCGGGCAGGGGACGGGGGCCAACGTCCTGACTTTC; cdr3_aa: CASSQHIGQGTGANVLTF
j_call: TRBJ1-2; v_call: TRBV5-1; clone_size: -; d_call: TRBD1; cdr3_nt: TGCGCCAGCAGCTTGGCCCCCGGCAGGGGGCAGTTTAACTATGGCTACACCTTC; cdr3_aa: CASSLAPGRGQFNYGYTF
j_call: TRBJ2-1; v_call: TRBV7-9; clone_size: -; d_call: -; cdr3_nt: TGTGCCAGCAGCTTAGGGGGCAGTCACAATGAGCAGTTCTTC; cdr3_aa: CASSLGGSHNEQFF